The clone carrying this T cell receptor (beta chain) was counted many times. CDR3 regions of TCR beta were amplified from RNA transcripts. HTBI primers served in a first-round RT-PCR, which a second-round multiplex PCR followed. From the multiplex PCR reads, TCRdb called clonotypes with MiXCR, one entry per CDR3 protein. The data hold 1 million to 1.3 million distinct CDR3 sequences, with 35% to 40% observed a single time. The data were taken from a study of Graves' ophthalmopathy and Graves' hyperthyroidism. Study summary: A follow-up of 18 months without ophthalmopathy meant that hyperthyroidism was stable.

The CDR3 has 14 amino acids. J was trimmed by 2 bases and V by 7 bases; bases with no gene match: 9. Germline V CDR1 and CDR2: DFQATT, SNEGSKA (reference sequence). Source material: peripheral blood or thyroid tissue (not recorded which). This clonotype was obtained from an adult man with Graves' hyperthyroidism. This rearrangement joins TRBV20-1 to TRBJ2-7, with TRBD2 matching 9 bases. This chain's CDR3 is CSVGKREATYEQYF. CDR3 nucleotide sequence: TGCAGTGTGGGAAAGCGGGAGGCGACCTACGAGCAGTACTTC.